Listed below are T cell receptor beta chains from one sample, sequenced in a study of shared clonotypes between healthy human individuals. Profiled with immunoSEQ multiplex PCR; TCRdb holds only in-frame clones, not every one. The sample has hundreds of thousands of clones, about four fifths seen once. The sample taken for sequencing was PBMCs. These receptors all come from a woman aged 40 to 50 in good health. Some clones in this sample may be carry-over from other donors' samples. Each CDR3 is given without its conserved first and last residue. The D gene is left open where the match is weak.

v_gene | d_gene | CDR3aa
TRBV4-3 | TRBD1 | ASSPRTGSSYEQY
TRBV28 | TRBD2 | ASSLSLAGSYNEQF
TRBV6-6 | TRBD1 | ASSSSGGEEKLF
TRBV18 | NA | ASSRSQTSRYEQF
TRBV27 | TRBD1 | ASSPGQGMGYEQY
TRBV7-2 | TRBD2 | ASDPSGGETQY
TRBV7-1 | TRBD2 | ASSFLAGRSLGNYEQY
TRBV19 | NA | ASREPGDSVGTDTQY
TRBV5-1 | NA | ASSPVGGTNTGELF
TRBV7-9 | TRBD2 | ASSQYPGLAGDPGELF
TRBV7-2 | TRBD2 | ASSWAAGDYEQY
TRBV19 | NA | ASSTRQGTDTQY
TRBV9 | TRBD2 | ASSVKGLETDTQY
TRBV7-3 | TRBD2 | ASSRSGTAPY
TRBV4-1 | TRBD1 | ASSQQQGQGNTGELF
TRBV14 | TRBD2 | ASSHRTSGYNEQF
TRBV21-1 | NA | ASSKGRGDVRQY
TRBV6-5 | NA | ASSYGQGPYEQY
TRBV15 | NA | ATSRDVGETQY
TRBV7-8 | NA | ASSSLNGGLEGYT
TRBV19 | TRBD2 | ASSTLGLATKGAYEQY
TRBV11-3 | NA | ASSLDPLGEQF
TRBV28 | NA | GGWEGAAKHIQY
TRBV4-3 | TRBD1 | ASSRDRNNEQF
TRBV4-1 | NA | ASSQVIAAMSGGEQF
TRBV6-1 | NA | ASSVFGTAPWNEQF
TRBV2 | TRBD1 | ASSEDRAHQPQH
TRBV7-3 | NA | ASGQGYNEQF
TRBV28 | NA | ASSLPGWGTDTQY
TRBV27 | TRBD2 | ASSVTSGRSYEQY
TRBV10-3 | NA | AISEASDGVQF
TRBV29-1 | TRBD1 | SVDRTGGTEAF
TRBV7-9 | NA | ASTRTPNNEQF
TRBV5-6 | TRBD2 | ASSQLAGGTYEQY
TRBV6-5 | NA | ASSYSKGRQGTQY
TRBV7-2 | NA | ASSLLFEQF
TRBV6-5 | TRBD1 | ASSSYRGPGANVLT
TRBV28 | NA | ASSWGRGNYGYT
TRBV29-1 | TRBD2 | SVVGPSGSLPTDTQY
TRBV15 | NA | ATSRAAGGRESYEQY
TRBV7-2 | NA | ASSPGTHPGELF
TRBV9 | NA | ASSQDPGGRYGYT